These T cell receptor beta chains were read from a single sample in a study of CD8+ T cells in alopecia areata. Some clones are missing from TCRdb's copy, which holds only in-frame ones; the method was immunoSEQ multiplex PCR. Of 150,000 to 250,000 clones listed, 50% to 60% are singletons. The sequencing used CD4+ T cells sorted from blood, collected at week 4, from a patient treated with tofacitinib. These receptors originate from a human donor with alopecia areata. Each CDR3 is given without its conserved first and last residue. A D gene is named only where the DNA matches it firmly.

>TRBV5-1|.
ASSLDQETQY
>TRBV7-9|.
ASSLTGPPYEQY
>TRBV2|.
ASSPTPSGNEQF
>TRBV30|.
AWSRSRPSTYEQY
>TRBV29-1|.
SAVLYTGELF
>TRBV7-9|TRBD1
ASSSDRGLPYEQY
>TRBV7-9|TRBD1
ASSLRTGRDIQY
>TRBV4-1|TRBD2
ASSQEQAGGSYEQY
>TRBV28|.
ASSLLRGSPLH
>TRBV11-2|.
ASSFHRTVSYEQY
>TRBV30|.
AWTGGDYSNQPQH
>TRBV9|.
ASSIRPNQPQH
>TRBV28|TRBD1
ASSLPRQGADTQY
>TRBV11-2|.
ASSSSRSTEAF
>TRBV30|.
AWRTLLRGTGELF
>TRBV2|.
ASSDQVNQPQH
>TRBV4-1|.
ASSQERRGGSPLH
>TRBV28|TRBD1
ASSPGQVEYYGYT
>TRBV19|.
ASRQFTGNSQPQH
>TRBV4-3|.
ASSQDLGQTNEQF
>TRBV7-9|.
ASSRVNTEAF
>TRBV11-2|.
ASSRLQETQY
>TRBV7-6|.
ASSNNGDYSPLH
>TRBV7-7|.
ASSTDREDEQY
>TRBV30|.
AWREYRDSPLH
>TRBV29-1|TRBD2
SVIGTSGGPETQY
>TRBV9|TRBD2
ASSVALGTSGDKFTDTQY
>TRBV25-1|TRBD1
ASSEFVKGAVF
>TRBV5-1|.
ASSPGLGGQETQY